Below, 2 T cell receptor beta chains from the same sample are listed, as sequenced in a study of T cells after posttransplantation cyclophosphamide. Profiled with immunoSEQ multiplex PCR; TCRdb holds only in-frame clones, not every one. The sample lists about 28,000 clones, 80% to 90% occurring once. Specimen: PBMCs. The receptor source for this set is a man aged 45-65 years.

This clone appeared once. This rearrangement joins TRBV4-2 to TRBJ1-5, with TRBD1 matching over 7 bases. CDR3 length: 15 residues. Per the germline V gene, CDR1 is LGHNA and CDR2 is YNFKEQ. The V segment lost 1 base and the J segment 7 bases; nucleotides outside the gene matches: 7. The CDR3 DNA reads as TGTGCCAGCAGCCAAGGTAAACAGGGGTACCAGCCCCAGCATTTT. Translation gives CASSQGKQGYQPQHF.

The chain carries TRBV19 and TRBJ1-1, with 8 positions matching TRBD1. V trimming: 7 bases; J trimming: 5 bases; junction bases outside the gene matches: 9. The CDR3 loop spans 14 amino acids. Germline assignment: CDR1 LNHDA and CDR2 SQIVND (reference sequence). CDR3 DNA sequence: TGTGCCAGTATCCATGGACAGGGTGTGACTGAAGCTTTCTTT. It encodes CASIHGQGVTEAFF.